The 12 T cell receptor beta chains listed next were all sequenced from one sample in a study of OX40 agonist ivuxolimab in advanced cancers. The repertoire was sequenced with immunoSEQ multiplex PCR; TCRdb's copy has only in-frame clones and lacks some. The table lists around 69,000 clones, roughly nine tenths of them singletons. Specimen: CD4+ or CD8+ T cells sorted from blood, collected in a trial of the OX40 agonist ivuxolimab. These receptors originate from an adult with an advanced solid tumor such as melanoma, head and neck, liver or kidney cancer.

V is TRBV2 and J is TRBJ2-5, with D unresolved. The V end was cut by 4 bases, the J end by 5 bases, with 8 bases between. Germline CDR1 SNHLY, CDR2 FYNNEI. The CDR3 consists of 12 residues. CDR3 nucleotide sequence: TGTGCCAGCAGTGCCTTGGGGGAGACCCAGTACTTC. Translating gives CASSALGETQYF.

This chain links TRBV6-1 with TRBJ2-7; a weak D match, TRBD2 (6 bases). The CDR3 consists of 12 residues. Trimming took 5 bases from V and 6 from J, leaving 11 bases between them. Germline V lookup: CDR1 MNHNS, CDR2 SASEGT. The CDR3 loop reads CASSSGTLEQYF. The CDR3 coding sequence is TGTGCCAGCAGTTCCGGGACTCTCGAGCAGTACTTC.

As for this clone: The sample carries other DNA sequences with the same CDR3. CDR3 sequence reads: CASSFPTGQPQHF. In DNA, the CDR3 is TGTGCCAGCAGTTTTCCAACAGGGCAGCCCCAGCATTTT. The rearrangement links TRBV28 to TRBJ1-5; TRBD1 is a possible D gene (6 bases). CDR3 length: 13 residues. The V gene lost 3 bases and the J gene lost 7 bases, with 10 bases spanning the gap. Germline CDR1 and CDR2: MDHEN and SYDVKM.

The V and J genes are TRBV5-4 and TRBJ1-1; TRBD1 might be the D (5 bases). The CDR3 is 14 amino acids. V dropped 4 bases and J dropped 1 base, with 11 bases sitting between them. CDR1 is SGHNT and CDR2 is YYREEE in the germline V gene (reference sequence). The CDR3 region is CASSPYGGNTEAFF. CDR3 bases: TGTGCCAGCAGCCCCTACGGGGGGAACACTGAAGCTTTCTTT.

The rearrangement joins TRBV27 to TRBJ2-7, with D hard to call. The V end was cut by 6 bases, the J end by 4 bases, with 10 bases between. CDR1 is MNHEY and CDR2 is SMNVEV in the germline V gene (reference sequence). The length of the CDR3 is 12 residues. The CDR3: CASRTAAYEQYF. CDR3 sequence (DNA): TGTGCCAGCAGAACAGCAGCTTACGAGCAGTACTTC.

The V and J genes are TRBV5-1 and TRBJ2-5; D uncertain. CDR1 is SGHRS, CDR2 YFSETQ, per germline. V was cut by 5 bases and J by 4 bases, with 6 bases left in between. This CDR3 is built from 11 residues. In DNA, the CDR3 is TGCGCCAGCAGTTTCCGAGAGACCCAGTACTTC. Its protein product is CASSFRETQYF.

In this sample, this clone turned up many times. Distinct nucleotide sequences in the sample also encode this CDR3. The chain links TRBV19 to TRBJ2-7; 7 bases are shared with TRBD1. Germline V gives CDR1 LNHDA, CDR2 SQIVND (reference sequence). The CDR3 extends over 13 amino acids. V shed 2 bases and J 4 bases; nucleotides not matched to a gene: 2. This CDR3 is CASSIPGGYEQYF. The CDR3 nucleotides are TGTGCCAGTAGTATACCAGGGGGATACGAGCAGTACTTC.

CDR3: CASRWDRVHQPQHF. As DNA, the CDR3 is TGTGCCAGCCGTTGGGACAGGGTACATCAGCCCCAGCATTTT. The chain uses TRBV6-1 and TRBJ1-5; 9 bases are shared with TRBD1. Germline V lookup: CDR1 MNHNS, CDR2 SASEGT. CDR3 length: 14 residues. Unmatched junction bases numbered 7, after V lost 8 bases and J lost 5 bases.

The chain joins TRBV29-1 to TRBJ1-5; 9 bases align to TRBD1. V gave up 6 bases and J gave up 5 bases; unmatched junction bases: 5. The CDR3 length is 13 residues. Germline V gene lookup returns CDR1 SQVTM and CDR2 ANQGSEA. CDR3 coding DNA: TGCAGCGTCGAGACAGGGGGAGATCAGCCCCAGCATTTT. Its translation: CSVETGGDQPQHF.

V usage is TRBV11-2 and J usage is TRBJ2-7; D perhaps matches TRBD2 (6 bases). The V and J ends lost 5 bases and 0 bases respectively, with 14 bases between them. The CDR3 loop spans 15 amino acids. The V gene's germline CDR1 is SGHAT and CDR2 FQNNGV. CDR3 bases: TGTGCCAGCAGCCCGGGACTGGGGAGCTCCTACGAGCAGTACTTC. Protein: CASSPGLGSSYEQYF. The complete variable domain, with remaining parts taken from reference TRBV11-2 and TRBJ2-7, reads EAGVAQSPRYKIIEKRQSVAFWCNPISGHATLYWYQQILGQGPKLLIQFQNNGVVDDSQLPKDRFSAERLKGVDSTLKIQPAKLEDSAVYLCASSPGLGSSYEQYFGPGTRLTVT.

The chain combines TRBV7-3 with TRBJ2-7; no clear D gene. V was cut by 0 bases and J by 5 bases, with 8 bases left in between. Germline values: CDR1 SGHTA, CDR2 FQGTGA. This CDR3 contains 13 residues. CDR3 DNA sequence: TGTGCCAGCAGCTTAACGTTCAATGACGAGCAGTACTTC. This sequence encodes CASSLTFNDEQYF. The entire variable domain, with the rest obtained from reference TRBV7-3 and TRBJ2-7, is as follows: GAGVSQTPSNKVTEKGKYVELRCDPISGHTALYWYRQSLGQGPEFLIYFQGTGAADDSGLPNDRFFAVRPEGSVSTLKIQRTERGDSAVYLCASSLTFNDEQYFGPGTRLTVT.

This clone came up once. The chain is built from TRBV29-1 and TRBJ2-5, with TRBD2 matching 7 bases. Trimming took 6 bases from V and 2 from J; bases not matched to a gene: 12. This CDR3 has 15 amino acids. Germline V lookup: CDR1 SQVTM, CDR2 ANQGSEA. CDR3 nucleotide sequence: TGCAGCGTGGGGGGGGTAGCGGGCAGTCAAGAGACCCAGTACTTC. Protein sequence: CSVGGVAGSQETQYF.